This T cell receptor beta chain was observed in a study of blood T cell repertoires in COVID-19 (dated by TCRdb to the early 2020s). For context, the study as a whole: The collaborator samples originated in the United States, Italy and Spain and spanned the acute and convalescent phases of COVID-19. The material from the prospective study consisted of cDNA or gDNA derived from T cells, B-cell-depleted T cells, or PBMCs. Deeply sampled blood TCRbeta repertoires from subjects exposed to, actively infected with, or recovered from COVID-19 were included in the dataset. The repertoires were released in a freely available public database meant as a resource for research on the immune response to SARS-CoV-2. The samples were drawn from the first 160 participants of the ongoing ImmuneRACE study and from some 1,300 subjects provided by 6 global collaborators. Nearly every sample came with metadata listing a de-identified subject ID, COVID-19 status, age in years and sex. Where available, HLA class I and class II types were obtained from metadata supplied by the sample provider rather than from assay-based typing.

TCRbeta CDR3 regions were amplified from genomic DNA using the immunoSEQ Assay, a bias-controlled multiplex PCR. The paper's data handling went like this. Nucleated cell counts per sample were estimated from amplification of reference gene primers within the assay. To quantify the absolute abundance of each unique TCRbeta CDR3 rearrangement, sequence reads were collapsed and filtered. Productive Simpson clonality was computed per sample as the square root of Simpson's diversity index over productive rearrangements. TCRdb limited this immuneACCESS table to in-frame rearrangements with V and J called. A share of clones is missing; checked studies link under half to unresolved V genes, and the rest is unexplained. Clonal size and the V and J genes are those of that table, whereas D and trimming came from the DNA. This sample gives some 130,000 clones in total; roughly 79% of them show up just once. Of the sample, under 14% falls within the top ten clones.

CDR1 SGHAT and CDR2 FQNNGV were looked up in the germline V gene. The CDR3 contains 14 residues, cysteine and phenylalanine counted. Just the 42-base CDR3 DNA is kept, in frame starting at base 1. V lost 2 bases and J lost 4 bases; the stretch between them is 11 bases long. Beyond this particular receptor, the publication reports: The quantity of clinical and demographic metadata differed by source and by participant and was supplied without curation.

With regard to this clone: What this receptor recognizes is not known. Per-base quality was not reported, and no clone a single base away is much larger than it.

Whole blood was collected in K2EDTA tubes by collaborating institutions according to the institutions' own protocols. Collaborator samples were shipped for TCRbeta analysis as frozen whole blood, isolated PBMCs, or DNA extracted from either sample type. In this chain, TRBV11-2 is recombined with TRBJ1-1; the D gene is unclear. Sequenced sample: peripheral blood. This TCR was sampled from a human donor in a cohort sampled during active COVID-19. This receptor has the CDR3 CASSLSTRSTEAFF. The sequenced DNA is TGTGCCAGCAGCTTATCGACCCGGAGCACTGAAGCTTTCTTT.